The following is a TCR beta chain sequence with its context. The data belong to a study of OX40 agonist ivuxolimab in advanced cancers. In the study overall: Prior therapy, whether anti-PD-1, anti-PD-L1 or anti-CTLA-4, was allowed, and about 40% had some.

CDR1 MNHNY and CDR2 SVGAGI come from the germline V gene (reference sequence). The CDR3 loop spans 13 amino acids. V lost 2 bases to trimming and J lost 8 bases, with 7 bases between them. TCRdb keeps only in-frame clones here, not all; method: immunoSEQ multiplex PCR. The table lists about 98,000 clones, roughly 85% of them singletons. The TCR sequence derives from an adult with an advanced solid tumor such as melanoma, head and neck, liver or kidney cancer. The chain combines TRBV6-6 with TRBJ1-6; D unresolved. The material sequenced was CD4+ or CD8+ T cells sorted from blood, taken in a trial of the OX40 agonist ivuxolimab. The CDR3 reads CASSYEGDSPLHF. In nucleotides, the CDR3 is TGTGCCAGCAGTTACGAGGGTGATTCACCCCTCCACTTT.